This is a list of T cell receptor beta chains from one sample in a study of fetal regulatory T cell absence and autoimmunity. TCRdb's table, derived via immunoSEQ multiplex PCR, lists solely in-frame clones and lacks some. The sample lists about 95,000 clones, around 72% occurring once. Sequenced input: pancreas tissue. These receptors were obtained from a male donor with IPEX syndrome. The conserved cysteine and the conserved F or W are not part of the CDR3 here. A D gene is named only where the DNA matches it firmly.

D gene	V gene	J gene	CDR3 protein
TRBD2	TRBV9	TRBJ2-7	ASSVSLAGGGEQY
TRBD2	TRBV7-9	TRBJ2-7	ASSLSGLAGSYEQY
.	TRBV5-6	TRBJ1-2	ASSPGGAEYGYT
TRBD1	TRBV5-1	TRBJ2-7	ASSWTGQATEQY
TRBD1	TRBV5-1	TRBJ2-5	ASRLGGAVPQETQY
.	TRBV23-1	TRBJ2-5	ASSHSLKLAETQY
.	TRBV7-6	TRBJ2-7	ASSLKEGPTYEQY
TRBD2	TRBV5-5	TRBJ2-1	ASSLRTSVGNEQF
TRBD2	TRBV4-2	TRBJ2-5	ASSQDRLAGPQETQY
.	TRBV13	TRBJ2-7	ASSYRDEQY
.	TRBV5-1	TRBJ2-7	ASIGHTGEQY
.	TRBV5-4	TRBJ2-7	ASSLGQSYEQY
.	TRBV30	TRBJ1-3	AWSVQQGGNTIY
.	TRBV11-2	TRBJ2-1	ASSLMGVTSSYNEQF
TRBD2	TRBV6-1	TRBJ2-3	ASRTSGGPLAQY
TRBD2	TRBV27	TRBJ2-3	ASSLEAGGTTDTQY
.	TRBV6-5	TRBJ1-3	ASRAGNTIY
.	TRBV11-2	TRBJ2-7	ASSLGSAYEQY
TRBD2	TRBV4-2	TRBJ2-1	ASSQGLAVMIEQF
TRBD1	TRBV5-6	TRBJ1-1	ASSLVFRQGNTEAF
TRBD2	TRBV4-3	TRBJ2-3	ASSQVAGGATDTQY
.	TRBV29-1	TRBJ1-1	SVSKGGNTEAF
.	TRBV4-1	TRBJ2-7	ASSQDPSSYEQY
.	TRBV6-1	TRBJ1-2	ASSQGWTAGYIHYGYT
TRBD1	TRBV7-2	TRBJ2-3	ASSWDSATDTQY
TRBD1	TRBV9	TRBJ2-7	ASSVGQSYEQY
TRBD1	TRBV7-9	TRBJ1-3	ASSPPDRAGGNTIY
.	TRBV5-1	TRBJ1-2	ASSLGGYGYT
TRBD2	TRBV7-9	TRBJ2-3	ASSLTSGGGTDTQY
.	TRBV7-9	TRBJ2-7	ASSLTGPRFYEQY
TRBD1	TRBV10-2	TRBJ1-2	ASSPGTGVGYGYT
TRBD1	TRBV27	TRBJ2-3	ASTNRDRPTSTDTQY
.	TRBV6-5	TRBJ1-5	ASTKEWNQPQH
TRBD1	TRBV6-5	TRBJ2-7	ASSWTGTYEQY
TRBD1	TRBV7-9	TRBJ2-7	ASSLLTGGTYEQY
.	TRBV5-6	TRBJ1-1	ASRRLQGHTEAF
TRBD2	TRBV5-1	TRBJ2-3	ASSLRGRATDTQY
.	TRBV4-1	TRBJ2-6	ASSPTGISGANVLT
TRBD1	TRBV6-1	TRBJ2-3	ASSADRGTDTQY
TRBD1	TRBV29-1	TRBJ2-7	SVEVGTGSYEQY
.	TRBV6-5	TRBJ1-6	ASSYSNSPLH
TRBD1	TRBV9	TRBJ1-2	ASSVTTGNYGYT
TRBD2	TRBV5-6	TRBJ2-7	ASSGGTSGTTAYEQY
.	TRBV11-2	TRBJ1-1	ASSLDQDSEAF
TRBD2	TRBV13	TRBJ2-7	ASSSGSGGGYEQY
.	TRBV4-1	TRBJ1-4	ASSQNTAEGFLATNEKLF
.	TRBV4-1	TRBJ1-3	ASSQDPSGNTIY
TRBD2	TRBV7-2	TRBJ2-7	ASSPRLAGLYEQY
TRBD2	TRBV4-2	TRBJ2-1	ASSPVASGYSSYNEQF
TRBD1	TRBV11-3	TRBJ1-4	ASSFGRGRTNEKLF